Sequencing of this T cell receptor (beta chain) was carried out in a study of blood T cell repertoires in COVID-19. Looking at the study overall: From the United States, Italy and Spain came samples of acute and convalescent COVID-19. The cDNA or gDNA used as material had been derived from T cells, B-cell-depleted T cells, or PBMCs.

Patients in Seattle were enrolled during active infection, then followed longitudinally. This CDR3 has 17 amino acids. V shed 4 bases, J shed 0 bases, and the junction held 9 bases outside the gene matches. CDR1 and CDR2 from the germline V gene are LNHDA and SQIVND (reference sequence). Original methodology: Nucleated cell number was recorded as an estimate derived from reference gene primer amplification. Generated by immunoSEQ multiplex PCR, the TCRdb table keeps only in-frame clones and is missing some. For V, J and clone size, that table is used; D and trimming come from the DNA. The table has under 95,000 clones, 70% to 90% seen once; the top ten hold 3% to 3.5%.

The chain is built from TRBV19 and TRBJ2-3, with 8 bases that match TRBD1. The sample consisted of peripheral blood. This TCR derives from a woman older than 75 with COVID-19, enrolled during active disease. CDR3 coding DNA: TGTGCCAGTAGTACCGAAGACAGGGGACTTAGCACAGATACGCAGTATTTT. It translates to CASSTEDRGLSTDTQYF.